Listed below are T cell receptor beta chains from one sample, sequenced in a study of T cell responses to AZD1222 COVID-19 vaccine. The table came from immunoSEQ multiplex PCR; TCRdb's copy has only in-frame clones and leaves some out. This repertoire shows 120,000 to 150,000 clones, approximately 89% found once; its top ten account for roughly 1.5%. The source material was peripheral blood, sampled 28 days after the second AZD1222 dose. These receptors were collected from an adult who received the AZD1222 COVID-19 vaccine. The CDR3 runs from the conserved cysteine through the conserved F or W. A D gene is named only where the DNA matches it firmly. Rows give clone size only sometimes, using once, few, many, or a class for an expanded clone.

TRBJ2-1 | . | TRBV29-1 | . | CSVERKETPSYNEQFF | TGCAGCGTTGAGCGTAAGGAGACTCCGTCCTACAATGAGCAGTTCTTC
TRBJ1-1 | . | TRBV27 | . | CASSPLGYTEAFF | TGTGCCAGCAGTCCCCTTGGGTACACTGAAGCTTTCTTT
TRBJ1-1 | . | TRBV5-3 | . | CARSPDLNTEAFF | TGTGCCAGAAGCCCCGACCTGAACACTGAAGCTTTCTTT
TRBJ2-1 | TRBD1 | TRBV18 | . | CASSPNGQGAWVNEQFF | TGTGCCAGCTCACCCAATGGACAGGGGGCTTGGGTCAATGAGCAGTTCTTC
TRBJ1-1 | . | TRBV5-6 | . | CASSEVWGGNTEAFF | TGTGCCAGCAGCGAGGTTTGGGGGGGTAACACTGAAGCTTTCTTT
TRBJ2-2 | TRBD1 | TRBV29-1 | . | CSVGGTGRAGELFF | TGCAGCGTTGGAGGGACAGGGCGCGCCGGGGAGCTGTTTTTT
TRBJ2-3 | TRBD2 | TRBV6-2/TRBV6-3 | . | CASSDSGRITDTQYF | TGTGCCAGCAGTGATAGCGGGAGGATCACAGATACGCAGTATTTT
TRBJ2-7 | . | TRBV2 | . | CASSARLTSYEQYF | TGTGCCAGCTCGGCGCGCCTCACCTCCTACGAGCAGTACTTC
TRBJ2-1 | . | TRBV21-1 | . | CASSKRAGGGHLGTNEQFF | TGTGCCAGCAGCAAACGAGCGGGAGGGGGCCATCTAGGGACCAATGAGCAGTTCTTC
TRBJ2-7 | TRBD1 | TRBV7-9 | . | CASSLGGPQEYF | TGTGCCAGCAGCCTAGGGGGCCCACAGGAGTACTTC
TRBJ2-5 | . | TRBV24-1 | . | CATSDPGVYGETQYF | TGTGCCACCAGTGACCCAGGAGTTTACGGAGAGACCCAGTACTTC
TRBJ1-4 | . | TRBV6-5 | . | CASSPWAGSEKLFF | TGTGCCAGCAGCCCGTGGGCGGGGAGTGAAAAACTGTTTTTT
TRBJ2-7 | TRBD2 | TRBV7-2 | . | CASSSTGLAGGVNEQYF | TGTGCCAGCAGCTCCACCGGACTAGCGGGAGGGGTGAACGAGCAGTACTTC
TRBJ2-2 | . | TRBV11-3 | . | CASSSRSSEYGELFF | TGTGCCAGCAGCTCCCGGTCTAGCGAGTACGGGGAGCTGTTTTTT
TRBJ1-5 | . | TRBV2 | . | CASSEGAGKDQPQHF | TGTGCCAGCAGTGAGGGGGCCGGCAAGGATCAGCCCCAGCATTTT
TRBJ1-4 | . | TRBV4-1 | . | CASSQGDFGETTNEKLFF | TGCGCCAGCAGCCAAGGCGATTTCGGGGAAACAACTAATGAAAAACTGTTTTTT
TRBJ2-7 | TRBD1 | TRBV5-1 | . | CASSLAPGTEEQYF | TGCGCCAGCAGCTTGGCACCCGGGACAGAGGAGCAGTACTTC
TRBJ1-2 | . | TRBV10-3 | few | CAISESSGVDGYTF | TGTGCCATCAGTGAGTCATCAGGAGTAGATGGCTACACCTTC
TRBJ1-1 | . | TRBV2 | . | CASSERGGWTEAFF | TGTGCCAGCAGTGAAAGGGGAGGTTGGACTGAAGCTTTCTTT
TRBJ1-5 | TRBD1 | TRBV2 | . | CASSGGTGGQPQHF | TGTGCCAGCAGTGGGGGGACAGGGGGTCAGCCCCAGCATTTT
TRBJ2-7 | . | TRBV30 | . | CAWSQRGRFSNSYEQYF | TGTGCCTGGAGTCAACGGGGGCGGTTCAGTAACTCCTACGAGCAGTACTTC
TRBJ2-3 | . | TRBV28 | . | CASSPLLPTRDTQYF | TGTGCCAGCAGTCCACTACTCCCCACGCGAGATACGCAGTATTTT
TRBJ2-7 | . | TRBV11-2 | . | CASSSVPGLYEQYF | TGTGCCAGCAGCTCCGTCCCCGGACTCTACGAGCAGTACTTC
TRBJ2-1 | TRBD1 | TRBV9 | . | CASSPRLDRAYNEQFF | TGTGCCAGCAGCCCGAGGCTCGACAGGGCTTACAATGAGCAGTTCTTC
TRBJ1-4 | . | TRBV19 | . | CASSPDSNEKLFF | TGTGCCAGTAGTCCGGACAGCAATGAAAAACTGTTTTTT
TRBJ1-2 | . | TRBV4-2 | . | CASSQDRGRGDYGYTF | TGTGCCAGCAGCCAAGATAGGGGTAGGGGAGACTATGGCTACACCTTC
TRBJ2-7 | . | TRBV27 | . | CASSLSPGGLGGEQYF | TGTGCCAGCAGTTTAAGTCCGGGCGGGCTCGGGGGAGAGCAGTACTTC
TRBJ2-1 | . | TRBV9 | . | CASSPRGKGDYNEQFF | TGTGCCAGCAGCCCCCGGGGCAAAGGTGACTACAATGAGCAGTTCTTC
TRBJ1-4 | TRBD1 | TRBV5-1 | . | CASGLTGGNEKLFF | TGCGCCAGCGGATTGACAGGGGGTAATGAAAAACTGTTTTTT
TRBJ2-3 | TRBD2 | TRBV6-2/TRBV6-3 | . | CASSTEPGLAGGVADTQYF | TGTGCCAGCAGCACAGAACCGGGACTAGCGGGAGGGGTAGCGGATACGCAGTATTTT
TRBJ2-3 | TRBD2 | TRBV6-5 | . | CASSYSGGRATDTQYF | TGTGCCAGCAGTTACTCGGGCGGGAGGGCCACAGATACGCAGTATTTT
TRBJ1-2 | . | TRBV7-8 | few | CASSLVDGGGYGYTF | TGTGCCAGCAGCTTAGTTGATGGGGGCGGCTATGGCTACACCTTC
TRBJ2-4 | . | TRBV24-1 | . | CATSDLENIQYF | TGTGCCACCAGTGATTTGGAGAACATTCAGTACTTC
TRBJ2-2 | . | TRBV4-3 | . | CASSQDFGGRTGELFF | TGCGCCAGCAGCCAAGATTTCGGTGGCCGCACCGGGGAGCTGTTTTTT
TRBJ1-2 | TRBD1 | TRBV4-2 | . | CASSQDVMGQAVRDGYTF | TGTGCCAGCAGCCAAGACGTCATGGGACAGGCGGTACGGGATGGCTACACCTTC
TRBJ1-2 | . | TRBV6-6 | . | CASTGQRSDFYGYTF | TGTGCCAGCACCGGACAGCGATCGGATTTCTATGGCTACACCTTC
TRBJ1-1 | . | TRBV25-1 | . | CASSSRGSPEAFF | TGTGCCAGCAGCTCCAGGGGCTCGCCTGAAGCTTTCTTT
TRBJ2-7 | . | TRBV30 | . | CAWSVWGEQYF | TGTGCCTGGAGTGTCTGGGGCGAGCAGTACTTC
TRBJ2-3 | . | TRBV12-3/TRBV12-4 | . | CASSRAFTDTQYF | TGTGCCAGCAGCCGGGCCTTCACAGATACGCAGTATTTT
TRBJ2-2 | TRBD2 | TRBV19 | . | CASSIGLAGAGELFF | TGTGCCAGTAGTATTGGTCTAGCGGGAGCCGGGGAGCTGTTTTTT
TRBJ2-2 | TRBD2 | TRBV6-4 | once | CASRRPPAREGPGELFF | TGTGCCAGCAGGCGTCCCCCGGCGAGGGAGGGCCCCGGGGAGCTGTTTTTT
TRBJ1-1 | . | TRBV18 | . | CASSPRVSSNTEAFF | TGTGCCAGCTCACCCCGGGTCTCCTCGAACACTGAAGCTTTCTTT